These T cell receptor beta chains were read from a single sample in a study of CD8 T cells in Susac syndrome. Via MiXCR, TCRdb re-called the immunoSEQ multiplex PCR reads, giving one row per CDR3 protein. This sample yields just over 150,000 distinct CDR3 sequences, of which 85% to 95% are seen a single time; around 0.15% belongs to the top ten. Source material: CD4+ T cells from PBMCs. The receptors originated from a human donor with Susac syndrome. CDR3s include the opening cysteine and the closing phenylalanine or tryptophan. A D gene is named only where the DNA matches it firmly. Expanded clones are given a class, and other clones once, few, many or no size at all.

length	V	size	D	J	DNA	CDR3
13	TRBV20-1	.	.	TRBJ1-2	TGCAGTGCTAGTTCAGGCCCCGTATCGGGCTACACCTTC	CSASSGPVSGYTF
14	TRBV25-1	.	.	TRBJ2-6	TGTGCCAGCCAGGCGGGATCCGGGGCCAACGTCCTGACTTTC	CASQAGSGANVLTF
14	TRBV9	.	.	TRBJ2-5	TGTGCCAGCAGCGTAGCGAACACGGGGGAGACCCAGTACTTC	CASSVANTGETQYF
15	TRBV18	.	.	TRBJ1-6	TGTGCCAGCTCACCGGACAGTTTATATAATTCACCCCTCCACTTT	CASSPDSLYNSPLHF
16	TRBV9	once	TRBD1	TRBJ1-1	TGTGCCAGCAGCGTCAGGGACAGGGGCTTAAACACTGAAGCTTTCTTT	CASSVRDRGLNTEAFF
15	TRBV4-1	.	.	TRBJ2-1	TGCGCCAGCAGCCAAGATGATGGGACAAACAATGAGCAGTTCTTC	CASSQDDGTNNEQFF
15	TRBV29-1	.	TRBD1	TRBJ1-1	TGCAGCGTTAAAAACAGGGGGCGCCTGGACACTGAAGCTTTCTTT	CSVKNRGRLDTEAFF
18	TRBV11-2	.	TRBD1	TRBJ1-2	TGTGCCAGCAGCTTAGATCCCGGGACAGGTTTTCTTAACTATGGCTACACCTTC	CASSLDPGTGFLNYGYTF
15	TRBV7-9	.	TRBD1	TRBJ2-7	TGTGCCAGCAGCTCCTACCGGGACAGGGCCTACGAGCAGTACTTC	CASSSYRDRAYEQYF
12	TRBV12-3/TRBV12-4	.	.	TRBJ2-1	TGTGCCAGCAGTCTACCAGGGTCCGGGCAGTTCTTC	CASSLPGSGQFF
15	TRBV4-3	.	.	TRBJ1-2	TGCGCCAGCAGCCAAGAGTTTCAGACCAACTATGGCTACACCTTC	CASSQEFQTNYGYTF
13	TRBV14	.	.	TRBJ2-7	TGTGCCAGCAGCTTACAGGGTTTAGGAGAGCAGTACTTC	CASSLQGLGEQYF
14	TRBV20-1	.	TRBD1	TRBJ1-6	TGCAGTGCTTCCGGACAGGTTGTAGATTCACCCCTCCACTTT	CSASGQVVDSPLHF
14	TRBV15	.	TRBD1	TRBJ2-7	TGTGCCACCAGCCACCGACAGGGACACTACGAGCAGTACTTC	CATSHRQGHYEQYF
14	TRBV23-1	.	TRBD2	TRBJ2-3	TGCGCCAGCAGTCATGTGCGGGGGAGGGATACGCAGTATTTT	CASSHVRGRDTQYF
16	TRBV19	.	.	TRBJ1-1	TGTGCCAGTAGCAACGGGAGGGGGGCCCTCAACACTGAAGCTTTCTTT	CASSNGRGALNTEAFF
16	TRBV7-9	.	.	TRBJ2-3	TGTGCCAGCAGCTTACGCCGGCCGGTACACACAGATACGCAGTATTTT	CASSLRRPVHTDTQYF
13	TRBV7-6	.	.	TRBJ2-2	TGTGCCAGCAGCTTTGAAAGTACCGGGGAGCTGTTTTTT	CASSFESTGELFF
15	TRBV12-3/TRBV12-4	once	TRBD1	TRBJ2-7	TGTGCCAGCAGTTTGGTACAGGGGGCCTCCTACGAGCAGTACTTC	CASSLVQGASYEQYF
13	TRBV9	.	.	TRBJ2-1	TGTGCCAGCAGCTCTCCTCCGGGGGTTGAGCAGTTCTTC	CASSSPPGVEQFF
14	TRBV7-9	.	.	TRBJ1-6	TGTGCCAGCAGCTACCAGGGGTCTAATTCACCCCTCCACTTT	CASSYQGSNSPLHF
16	TRBV18	.	.	TRBJ2-6	TGTGCCAGCTCACCCTCGGACCCCTCTGGGGCCAACGTCCTGACTTTC	CASSPSDPSGANVLTF
12	TRBV4-2	.	.	TRBJ1-2	TGTGCCAGCAGCCGCCGGGACAAGTCGTGTACCTTC	CASSRRDKSCTF
11	TRBV29-1	.	.	TRBJ2-1	TGCAGCGTTTATTCAGGGTACGAGCAGTTCTTC	CSVYSGYEQFF
10	TRBV20-1	.	.	TRBJ1-1	TGCAGTGCGTGGGAGGGATTGACTTTCTTT	CSAWEGLTFF
13	TRBV19	.	TRBD1	TRBJ1-5	TGTGCCAGTAGTGTGACAGGGGCACAGCCCCAGCATTTT	CASSVTGAQPQHF
16	TRBV20-1	once	.	TRBJ2-5	TGCAGTGCTAGACCATGGGGACAGCGGGGCGGGGAGACCCAGTACTTC	CSARPWGQRGGETQYF
14	TRBV11-3	few	.	TRBJ2-3	TGTGCCAGCAGCTTCGGGGGATTGAGCGATACGCAGTATTTT	CASSFGGLSDTQYF
11	TRBV19	once	.	TRBJ1-1	TGTGCCAGTAGCCTACAAGTTGAAGCTTTCTTT	CASSLQVEAFF
14	TRBV4-1	.	.	TRBJ1-2	TGCGCCAGCAGCCAAGAAGGCCAGACCTATGGCTACACCTTC	CASSQEGQTYGYTF
11	TRBV29-1	once	.	TRBJ1-2	TGCAGCGTTGAGAGATACTATGGCTACACCTTC	CSVERYYGYTF
16	TRBV18	.	TRBD1	TRBJ2-2	TGTGCCAGCTCACCTCGGGACAGGGTAAACACCGGGGAGCTGTTTTTT	CASSPRDRVNTGELFF
9	TRBV29-1	once	.	TRBJ1-2	TGCAGCGTTGTATCGGGCTACACCTTC	CSVVSGYTF
14	TRBV18	.	.	TRBJ1-5	TGTGCCAGCTCCTCAGATCAGGGCAATCAGCCCCAGCATTTT	CASSSDQGNQPQHF
12	TRBV27	.	.	TRBJ1-5	TGTGCCAGCAGTTTCCTAGGGCAGCCCCAGCATTTT	CASSFLGQPQHF
16	TRBV12-3/TRBV12-4	.	TRBD2	TRBJ2-2	TGTGCCAGCAGGGGACCCAGCGGGGGGGCTTACGGGGAGCTGTTTTTT	CASRGPSGGAYGELFF
17	TRBV11-2	.	TRBD2	TRBJ2-5	TGTGCCAGCAGCTTAGGGACTAGCGGGGGACTCCAAGAGACCCAGTACTTC	CASSLGTSGGLQETQYF
17	TRBV20-1	.	TRBD1	TRBJ2-1	TGCAGTGCTAGGGGCCCTCCGGGACAGGGAATCTACAATGAGCAGTTCTTC	CSARGPPGQGIYNEQFF
13	TRBV12-3/TRBV12-4	.	.	TRBJ2-3	TGTGCCAGCAGTTCGGGGATAACAGATACGCAGTATTTT	CASSSGITDTQYF
13	TRBV27	.	.	TRBJ2-6	TGTGCCAGCAGGTCCTCTGGGGCCAACGTCCTGACTTTC	CASRSSGANVLTF
14	TRBV15	.	.	TRBJ2-3	TGTGCCACCAATCGGGGCCCTAGCACAGATACGCAGTATTTT	CATNRGPSTDTQYF
13	TRBV2	.	.	TRBJ1-2	TGTGCCAGCAGTGTGGAGACGGACTATGGCTACACCTTC	CASSVETDYGYTF
14	TRBV12-3/TRBV12-4	.	TRBD1	TRBJ1-4	TGTGCCAGCAGGACCGGGACAGGGATTGAAAAACTGTTTTTT	CASRTGTGIEKLFF
15	TRBV9	.	.	TRBJ2-2	TGTGCCAGCAGCGTAGTGGCGTCAGAGACCGGGGAGCTGTTTTTT	CASSVVASETGELFF
13	TRBV7-8	once	.	TRBJ1-6	TGTGCCAGCAGCTCTGGATATAATTCACCCCTCCACTTT	CASSSGYNSPLHF
14	TRBV12-3/TRBV12-4	.	.	TRBJ1-4	TGTGCCAGCGGACTACGGGCAACTAATGAAAAACTGTTTTTT	CASGLRATNEKLFF
13	TRBV14	.	.	TRBJ2-5	TGTGCCAGCAGCCAAGTTCCACAAGAGACCCAGTACTTC	CASSQVPQETQYF
17	TRBV6-1	.	.	TRBJ2-1	TGTGCCAGCACTCTATCCAGGGGAACGGGGTCCTACAATGAGCAGTTCTTC	CASTLSRGTGSYNEQFF